This TCR beta chain is drawn from a study of blood T cell repertoires in COVID-19. In the study overall: Samples of COVID-19 (acute and convalescent) were obtained from the United States, Italy and Spain. PBMCs, B-cell-depleted T cells, or T cells were the source of the cDNA or gDNA that made up the material.

The authors' processing: Counts of nucleated cells, estimated from reference gene primer amplification, were obtained. TCRdb's table, derived via immunoSEQ multiplex PCR, lists solely in-frame clones and lacks some. V, J and clone size derive from that table, while D and trimming were established from the DNA sequence. Here the sample spans 130,000 or so clones, 84% being singletons. CDR3 size: 12 residues. With 3 bases clipped from V and 6 bases from J, the junction kept 0 bases outside the gene matches. Germline-derived CDR1 and CDR2 are SGDLS and YYNGEE. The gene calls are TRBV9 and TRBJ2-1; 7 nucleotides line up with TRBD1. The TCR was taken from a man aged 55 to 69 with acute or convalescent COVID-19. The sequenced material came from peripheral blood. Here the CDR3 reads CASSGQGNEQFF. DNA for the CDR3: TGTGCCAGCAGCGGACAGGGCAATGAGCAGTTCTTC. Drawing the rest from reference TRBV9 and TRBJ2-1, the complete variable domain is DSGVTQTPKHLITATGQRVTLRCSPRSGDLSVYWYQQSLDQGLQFLIQYYNGEERAKGNILERFSAQQFPDLHSELNLSSLELGDSALYFCASSGQGNEQFFGPGTRLTVL.